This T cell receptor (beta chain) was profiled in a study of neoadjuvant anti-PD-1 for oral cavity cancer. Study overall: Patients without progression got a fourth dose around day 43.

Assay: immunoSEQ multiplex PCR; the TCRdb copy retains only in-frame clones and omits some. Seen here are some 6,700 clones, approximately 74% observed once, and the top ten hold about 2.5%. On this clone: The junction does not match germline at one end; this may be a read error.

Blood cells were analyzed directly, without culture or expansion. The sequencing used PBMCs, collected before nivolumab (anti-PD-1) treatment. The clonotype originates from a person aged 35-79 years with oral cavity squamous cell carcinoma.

The CDR3 loop is CASRVSSGGF. In nucleotides, the CDR3 is TGTGCCAGTAGGGTTAGTAGCGGGGGGTTC. V is TRBV19 and J is TRBJ2-4; TRBD2 agrees at 10 bases. CDR3 length: 10 amino acids. CDR1 is LNHDA, CDR2 SQIVND, per germline (reference sequence).